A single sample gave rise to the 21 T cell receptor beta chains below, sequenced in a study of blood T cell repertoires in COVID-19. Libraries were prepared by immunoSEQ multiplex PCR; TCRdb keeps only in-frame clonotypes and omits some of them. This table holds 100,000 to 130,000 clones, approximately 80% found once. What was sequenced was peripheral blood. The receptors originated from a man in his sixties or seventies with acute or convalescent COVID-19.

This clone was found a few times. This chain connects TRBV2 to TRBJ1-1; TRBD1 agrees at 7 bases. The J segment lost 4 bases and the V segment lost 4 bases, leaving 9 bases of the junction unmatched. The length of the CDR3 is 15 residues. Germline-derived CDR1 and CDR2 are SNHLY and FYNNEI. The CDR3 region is CASSGDRGQRTEAFF. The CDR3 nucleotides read TGTGCCAGCAGTGGGGACCGGGGACAGCGCACTGAAGCTTTCTTT. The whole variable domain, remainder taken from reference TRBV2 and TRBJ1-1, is EPEVTQTPSHQVTQMGQEVILRCVPISNHLYFYWYRQILGQKVEFLVSFYNNEISEKSEIFDDQFSVERPDGSNFTLKIRSTKLEDSAMYFCASSGDRGQRTEAFFGQGTRLTVV.

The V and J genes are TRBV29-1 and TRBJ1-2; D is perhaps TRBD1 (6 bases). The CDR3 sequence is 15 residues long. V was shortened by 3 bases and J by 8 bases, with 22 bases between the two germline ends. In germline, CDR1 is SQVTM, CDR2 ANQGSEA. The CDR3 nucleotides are TGCAGCGTTGATGGGGGTCTCGGACAGCACGCGGGCTACACCTTC. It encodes CSVDGGLGQHAGYTF.

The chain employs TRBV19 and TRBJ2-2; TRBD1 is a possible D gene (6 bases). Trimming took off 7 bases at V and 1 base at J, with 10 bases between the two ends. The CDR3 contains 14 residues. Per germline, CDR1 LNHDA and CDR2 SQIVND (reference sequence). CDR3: CASIYRVNTGELFF. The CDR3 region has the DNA TGTGCCAGTATCTACAGGGTGAACACCGGGGAGCTGTTTTTT.

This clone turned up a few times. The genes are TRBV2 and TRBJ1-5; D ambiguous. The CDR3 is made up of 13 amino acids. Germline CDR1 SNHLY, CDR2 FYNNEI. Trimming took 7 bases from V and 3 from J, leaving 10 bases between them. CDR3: CASIQEYNQPQHF. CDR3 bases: TGTGCCAGCATTCAAGAGTACAATCAGCCCCAGCATTTT.

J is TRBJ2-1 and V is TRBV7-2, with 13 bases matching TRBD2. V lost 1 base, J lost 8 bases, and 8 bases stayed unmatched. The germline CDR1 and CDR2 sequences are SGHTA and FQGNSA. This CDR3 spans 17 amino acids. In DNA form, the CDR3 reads TGTGCCAGCAGCTTAGATGGCACTAGCGGGGGGGGAGATGAGCAGTTCTTC. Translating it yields CASSLDGTSGGGDEQFF.

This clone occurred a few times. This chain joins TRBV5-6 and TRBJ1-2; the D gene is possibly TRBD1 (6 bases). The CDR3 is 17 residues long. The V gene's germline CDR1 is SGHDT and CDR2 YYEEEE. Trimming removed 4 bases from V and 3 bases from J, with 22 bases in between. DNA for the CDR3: TGTGCCAGCAGCCCAATCCGGATCAGGGGAAGGGACTATGGCTACACCTTC. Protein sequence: CASSPIRIRGRDYGYTF.

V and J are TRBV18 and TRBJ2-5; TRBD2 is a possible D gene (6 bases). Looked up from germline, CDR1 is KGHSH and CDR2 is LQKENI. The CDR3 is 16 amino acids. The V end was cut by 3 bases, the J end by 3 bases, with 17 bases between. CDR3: CASSPTGSRREETQYF. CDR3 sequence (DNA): TGTGCCAGCTCACCGACGGGCTCGCGGAGGGAAGAGACCCAGTACTTC.

CDR3 sequence (DNA): TGTGCCAGCAGCTTACAGGGGGTAGAGGGCTACACCTTC. Amino acid sequence: CASSLQGVEGYTF. The gene calls are TRBV7-8 and TRBJ1-2, with 7 bases that match TRBD1. The CDR3 length is 13 residues. Per the germline V gene, CDR1 is SGHVS and CDR2 is FQNEAQ. V trimming: 2 bases; J trimming: 8 bases; junction bases outside the gene matches: 5.

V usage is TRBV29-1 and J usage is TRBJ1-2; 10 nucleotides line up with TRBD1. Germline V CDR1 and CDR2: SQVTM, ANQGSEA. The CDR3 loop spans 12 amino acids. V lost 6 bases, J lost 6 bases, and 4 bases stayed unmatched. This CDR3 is CSVRDRGHGYTF. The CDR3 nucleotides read TGCAGCGTCAGGGACAGGGGTCATGGCTACACCTTC.

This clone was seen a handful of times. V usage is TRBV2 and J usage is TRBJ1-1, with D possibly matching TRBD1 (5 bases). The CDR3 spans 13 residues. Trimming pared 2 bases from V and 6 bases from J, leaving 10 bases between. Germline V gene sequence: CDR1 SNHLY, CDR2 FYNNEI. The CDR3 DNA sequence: TGTGCCAGCAGTGAACAGGGCGTACCTGAAGCTTTCTTT. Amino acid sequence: CASSEQGVPEAFF.

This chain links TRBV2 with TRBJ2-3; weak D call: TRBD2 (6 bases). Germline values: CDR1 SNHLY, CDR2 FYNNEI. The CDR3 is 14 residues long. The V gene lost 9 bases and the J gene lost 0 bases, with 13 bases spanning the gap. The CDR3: CASTSSVSTDTQYF. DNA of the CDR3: TGTGCCAGTACTAGCTCGGTGAGCACAGATACGCAGTATTTT.

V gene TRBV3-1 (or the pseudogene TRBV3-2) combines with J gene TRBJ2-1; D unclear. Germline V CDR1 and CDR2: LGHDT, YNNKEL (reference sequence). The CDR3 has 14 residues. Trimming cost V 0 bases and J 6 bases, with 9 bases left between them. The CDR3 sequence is CASSQDDSGNEQFF. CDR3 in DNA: TGTGCCAGCAGCCAAGACGACTCCGGCAATGAGCAGTTCTTC.

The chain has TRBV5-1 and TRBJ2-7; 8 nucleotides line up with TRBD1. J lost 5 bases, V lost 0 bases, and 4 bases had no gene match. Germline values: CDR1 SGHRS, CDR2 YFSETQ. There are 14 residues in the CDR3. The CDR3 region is CASSLGQGLDEQYF. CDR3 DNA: TGCGCCAGCAGCTTGGGACAGGGGTTGGACGAGCAGTACTTC.

The CDR3 loop is CASSLVGGSTDTQYF. CDR3 DNA: TGTGCCAGCAGCTTAGTCGGGGGGAGCACAGATACGCAGTATTTT. The chain uses TRBV7-2 and TRBJ2-3; 7 bases line up with TRBD2. Germline V lookup: CDR1 SGHTA, CDR2 FQGNSA. The CDR3 runs 15 residues. J was trimmed by 0 bases and V by 1 base; bases with no gene match: 1.

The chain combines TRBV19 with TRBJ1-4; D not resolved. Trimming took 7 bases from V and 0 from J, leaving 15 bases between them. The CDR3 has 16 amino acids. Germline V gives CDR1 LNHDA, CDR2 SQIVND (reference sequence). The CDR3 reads CASKIDSGATNEKLFF. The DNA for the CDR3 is TGTGCCAGTAAGATAGATTCGGGAGCAACTAATGAAAAACTGTTTTTT.

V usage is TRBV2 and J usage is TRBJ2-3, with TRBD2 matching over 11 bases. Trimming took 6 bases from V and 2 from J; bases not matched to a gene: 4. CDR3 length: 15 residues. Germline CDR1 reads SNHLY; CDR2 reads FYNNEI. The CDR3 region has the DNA TGTGCCAGCAGCCTGGGACTAGCGGCCACAGATACGCAGTATTTT. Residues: CASSLGLAATDTQYF.

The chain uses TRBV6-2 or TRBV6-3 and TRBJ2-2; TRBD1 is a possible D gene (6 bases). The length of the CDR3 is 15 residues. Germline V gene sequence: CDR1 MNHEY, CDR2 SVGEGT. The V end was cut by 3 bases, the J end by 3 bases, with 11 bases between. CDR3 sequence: CASSYVTGDTGELFF. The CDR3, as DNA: TGTGCCAGCAGTTATGTGACAGGAGACACCGGGGAGCTGTTTTTT.

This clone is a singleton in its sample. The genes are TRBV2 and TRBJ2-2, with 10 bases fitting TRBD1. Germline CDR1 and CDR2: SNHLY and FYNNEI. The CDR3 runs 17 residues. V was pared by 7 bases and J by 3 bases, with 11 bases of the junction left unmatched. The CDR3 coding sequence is TGTGCCAGCATACGGGACAGGGGCTCTTCTGACACCGGGGAGCTGTTTTTT. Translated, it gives CASIRDRGSSDTGELFF.

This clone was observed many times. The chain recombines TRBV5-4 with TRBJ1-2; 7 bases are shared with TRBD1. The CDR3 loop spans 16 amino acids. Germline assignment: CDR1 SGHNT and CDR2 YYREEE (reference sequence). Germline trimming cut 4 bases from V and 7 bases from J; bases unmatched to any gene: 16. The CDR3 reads CASSPGTAQVGSGYTF. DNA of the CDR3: TGTGCCAGCAGCCCTGGGACAGCCCAAGTAGGATCTGGCTACACCTTC.

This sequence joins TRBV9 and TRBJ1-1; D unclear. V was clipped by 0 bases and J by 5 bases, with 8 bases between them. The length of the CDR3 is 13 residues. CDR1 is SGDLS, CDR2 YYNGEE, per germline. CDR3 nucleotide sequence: TGTGCCAGCAGCGTAGGTGGGCCAACTGAAGCTTTCTTT. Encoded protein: CASSVGGPTEAFF.

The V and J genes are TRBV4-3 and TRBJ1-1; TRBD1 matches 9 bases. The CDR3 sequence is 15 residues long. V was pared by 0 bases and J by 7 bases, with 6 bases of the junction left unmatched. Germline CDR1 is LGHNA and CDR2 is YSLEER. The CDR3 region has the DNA TGCGCCAGCAGCCAAGATCAGGGACAGGGAGGTGAAGCTTTCTTT. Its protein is CASSQDQGQGGEAFF.